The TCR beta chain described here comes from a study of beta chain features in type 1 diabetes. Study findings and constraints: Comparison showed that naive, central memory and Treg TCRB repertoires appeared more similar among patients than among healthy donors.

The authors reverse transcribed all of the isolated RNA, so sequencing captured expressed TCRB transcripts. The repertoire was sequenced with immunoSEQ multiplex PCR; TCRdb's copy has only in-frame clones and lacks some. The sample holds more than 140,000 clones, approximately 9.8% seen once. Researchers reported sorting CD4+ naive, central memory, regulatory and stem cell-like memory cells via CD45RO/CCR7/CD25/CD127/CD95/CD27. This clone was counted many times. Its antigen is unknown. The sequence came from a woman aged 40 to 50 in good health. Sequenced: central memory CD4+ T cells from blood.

The CDR3: CASSLGSGGAYEQFF. The DNA of the CDR3 is TGTGCCAGCAGCTTAGGTAGCGGGGGGGCATATGAGCAGTTCTTC. The chain carries TRBV11-2 and TRBJ2-1; 11 bases map to TRBD2. CDR3 size: 15 residues. Germline V lookup: CDR1 SGHAT, CDR2 FQNNGV. Trimming took 1 base from V and 8 from J; bases not matched to a gene: 4.